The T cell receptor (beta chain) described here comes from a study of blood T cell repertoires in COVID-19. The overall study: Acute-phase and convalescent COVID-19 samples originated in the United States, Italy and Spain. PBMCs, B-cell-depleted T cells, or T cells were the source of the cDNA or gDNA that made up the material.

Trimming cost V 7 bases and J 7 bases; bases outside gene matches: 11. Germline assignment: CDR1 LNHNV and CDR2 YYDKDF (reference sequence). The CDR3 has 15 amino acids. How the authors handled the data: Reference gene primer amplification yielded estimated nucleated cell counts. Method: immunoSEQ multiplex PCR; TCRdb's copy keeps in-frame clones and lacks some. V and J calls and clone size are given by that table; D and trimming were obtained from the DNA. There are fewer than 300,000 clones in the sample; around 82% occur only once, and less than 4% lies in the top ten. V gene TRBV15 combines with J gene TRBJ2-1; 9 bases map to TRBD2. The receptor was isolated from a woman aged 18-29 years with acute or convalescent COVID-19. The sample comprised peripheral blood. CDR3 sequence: CATNPGASGKNEQFF. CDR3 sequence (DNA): TGTGCCACCAACCCCGGTGCTAGCGGGAAAAATGAGCAGTTCTTC. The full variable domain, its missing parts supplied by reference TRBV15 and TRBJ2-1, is DAMVIQNPRYQVTQFGKPVTLSCSQTLNHNVMYWYQQKSSQAPKLLFHYYDKDFNNEADTPDNFQSRRPNTSFCFLDIRSPGLGDTAMYLCATNPGASGKNEQFFGPGTRLTVL.